This record looks at one TCR beta chain sequence and its context. Its antigen is unidentified. The ViraFEST assay expanded antigen-specific CD4+ T cells with viral peptide pools before sequencing. A roughly 10-day culture period preceded the isolation of CD4+ T cells. Each vaccine recipient was nucleocapsid antibody negative and had no prior SARS-CoV-2 infection. Each culture well received approximately 2 million PBMC. These cells were then cultured in IMDM with 10 IU/ml IL-2 and roughly 10 ug/ml peptides. Cultures received IL-2 medium that replaced half the medium on days 3 and 7. This specimen comes from a study of vaccination effects on CD4 cells after COVID-19. Study-level findings and limits: The study found that only 1 of 255 vaccine-induced clones from healthy vaccinees cross-reacted with common cold coronaviruses. Clones of infection and vaccine origin contracted markedly late after vaccination.

Sequencing was performed with immunoSEQ multiplex PCR; in TCRdb, only in-frame clones are kept and a portion is missing. The sample consists of tens of thousands of clones, roughly two thirds of them appearing once. The CDR3 length is 13 residues. The V gene lost 2 bases and the J gene lost 1 base, with 5 bases spanning the gap. Specimen: CD4+ T cells from PBMCs cultured with HCoV-OC43 spike peptides, collected before COVID-19 vaccination. Documented subset: HCoV-OC43 spike overlapping peptide pool stimulation. The V and J genes are TRBV12-3 or TRBV12-4 and TRBJ1-1; D gene ambiguous. The source of this sequence is a human donor who received a COVID-19 vaccine. CDR3 loop: CASSLIRNTEAFF. CDR3 nucleotide sequence: TGTGCCAGCAGTTTAATCAGGAACACTGAAGCTTTCTTT.